Each of the 18 T cell receptor beta chains below was sequenced from the same sample in a study of blood T cell repertoires in COVID-19. The protocol was immunoSEQ multiplex PCR, while the TCRdb copy is restricted to in-frame clones and leaves out a portion. The sample has 330,000 or so clones; roughly 87% are singletons. The sequenced sample consisted of peripheral blood. Source of these receptors: a man aged 25-45 years with COVID-19, enrolled during active disease.

This sequence joins TRBV5-4 and TRBJ1-2; 8 bases map to TRBD1. Trimming at V came to 0 bases and at J to 4 bases, leaving 5 bases not matched to a gene. The CDR3 is 15 amino acids. The germline CDR1 and CDR2 sequences are SGHNT and YYREEE (reference sequence). The CDR3 DNA reads as TGTGCCAGCAGCTTGGCCAACAGGGGGATCTATGGCTACACCTTC. Translation: CASSLANRGIYGYTF.

V usage is TRBV19 and J usage is TRBJ2-2; TRBD2 agrees at 8 bases. CDR1 LNHDA and CDR2 SQIVND come from the germline V gene (reference sequence). Trimming took 6 bases from V and 1 from J; bases not matched to a gene: 7. The CDR3 spans 16 residues. The CDR3 DNA sequence: TGTGCCAGTAGCCCAACAACTAGCGGGAACACCGGGGAGCTGTTTTTT. It is translated as CASSPTTSGNTGELFF. The full variable domain, its missing parts supplied by reference TRBV19 and TRBJ2-2, is DGGITQSPKYLFRKEGQNVTLSCEQNLNHDAMYWYRQDPGQGLRLIYYSQIVNDFQKGDIAEGYSVSREKKESFPLTVTSAQKNPTAFYLCASSPTTSGNTGELFFGEGSRLTVL.

The chain joins TRBV7-9 to TRBJ2-3, with D maybe TRBD1 (6 bases). CDR3 length: 16 residues. The V end was cut by 4 bases, the J end by 4 bases, with 18 bases between. CDR1 and CDR2 from the germline V gene are SEHNR and FQNEAQ (reference sequence). CDR3 sequence (DNA): TGTGCCAGCAGCTACCAGCCGGGACAAGGCGCAGATACGCAGTATTTT. Encoded protein: CASSYQPGQGADTQYF.

The chain couples TRBV25-1 to TRBJ1-2; 8 bases are a match to TRBD1. This CDR3 spans 15 amino acids. J lost 4 bases, V lost 4 bases, and 8 bases had no gene match. Looked up from germline, CDR1 is MGHDK and CDR2 is SYGVNS. The CDR3 nucleotides are TGTGCCAGCAGTGTTCCCAGGGGGCTAGGCTATGGCTACACCTTC. It yields the protein CASSVPRGLGYGYTF.

The rearrangement uses TRBV21-1 and TRBJ2-2; the table's TRBD2 call for D was not verified on the DNA. TRBV21-1 is recorded as a pseudogene. This CDR3 is 15 amino acids long. CDR3 amino acids: CASSKCTANTGELFF. As DNA, the CDR3 is TGTGCCAGCAGCAAATGTACTGCGAACACCGGGGAGCTGTTTTTT.

This clone was seen only once. The V and J genes are TRBV6-4 and TRBJ2-1; possible D gene TRBD2, 6 bases. This CDR3 region has 13 residues. With 0 bases removed from V and 9 bases from J, the gap between germline ends came to 9 bases. Germline V gene lookup returns CDR1 MRHNA and CDR2 SNTAGT. CDR3 bases: TGTGCCAGCAGTGACTCGGAGGAGGGTGAGCAGTTCTTC. Protein product: CASSDSEEGEQFF.

Concerning this clone itself: Other DNA sequences of this sample code for an identical CDR3. The V gene is TRBV28, the J gene TRBJ2-7; 11 bases line up with TRBD2. Germline values: CDR1 MDHEN, CDR2 SYDVKM. V was pared by 1 base and J by 1 base, with 3 bases of the junction left unmatched. The CDR3 has 16 amino acids. CDR3 in DNA: TGTGCCAGCAGTTTATCCGGGACTAGCGGATCCTACGAGCAGTACTTC. Amino acid sequence: CASSLSGTSGSYEQYF.

This clone was seen a handful of times. The chain recombines TRBV7-9 with TRBJ1-4, with 11 bases matching TRBD1. CDR3 length: 18 amino acids. Per germline, CDR1 SEHNR and CDR2 FQNEAQ (reference sequence). Trimming took 5 bases from V and 2 from J; bases not matched to a gene: 10. CDR3 loop: CASSRWSGQGATNEKLFF. The CDR3 bases are TGTGCCAGCAGCCGATGGAGCGGACAGGGGGCGACTAATGAAAAACTGTTTTTT.

The J gene is TRBJ1-5, the V gene TRBV6-2 or TRBV6-3, with D hard to call. The germline V gene has CDR1 MNHEY and CDR2 SVGEGT. Trimming took off 6 bases at V and 1 base at J, with 13 bases between the two ends. The CDR3 length is 15 residues. The CDR3 DNA reads TGTGCCAGCAGCCCGAGGGTGGGCAGCAATCAGCCCCAGCATTTT. It is translated as CASSPRVGSNQPQHF.

This clone was recorded once. The rearrangement links TRBV7-2 to TRBJ1-2; no firm D call. Germline CDR1 and CDR2: SGHTA and FQGNSA. This CDR3 contains 13 residues. The V end lost 3 bases, the J end lost 0 bases, and 5 bases lay between the germline ends. CDR3 sequence (DNA): TGTGCCAGCAGCTTGTCAGCTAACTATGGCTACACCTTC. Translation gives CASSLSANYGYTF.

Here the CDR3 DNA reads TGTGCCACCAGTGATGCGACAGGGGGCAGGGTGTACGAGCAGTACTTC. Translated, it gives CATSDATGGRVYEQYF. This chain connects TRBV24-1 to TRBJ2-7; 10 bases are a match to TRBD1. Germline CDR1 KGHDR, CDR2 SFDVKD. The junction had 8 bases not matched to a gene; V was cut back by 3 bases and J by 4 bases. The CDR3 has 16 residues.

The J gene is TRBJ2-3, the V gene TRBV28; 12 bases map to TRBD2. This CDR3 contains 16 residues. The germline V gene has CDR1 MDHEN and CDR2 SYDVKM. Trimming took 2 bases from V and 4 from J; bases not matched to a gene: 4. DNA of the CDR3: TGTGCCAGCAGTTTACTAGCGGGGGGGCGGGCAGATACGCAGTATTTT. Translated, it gives CASSLLAGGRADTQYF.

The V and J genes are TRBV2 and TRBJ2-7; the match to TRBD2 covers 11 bases. Trimming at V came to 4 bases and at J to 6 bases, leaving 8 bases not matched to a gene. CDR1 is SNHLY and CDR2 is FYNNEI in the germline V gene. This CDR3 is 15 amino acids long. CDR3 region: CASSVSGRAGVEQYF. The CDR3 DNA reads TGTGCCAGCAGTGTTAGCGGGAGGGCCGGGGTCGAGCAGTACTTC.

The chain joins TRBV6-2 or TRBV6-3 to TRBJ2-7; possibly TRBD2 for D (5 bases). Germline CDR1 reads MNHEY; CDR2 reads SVGEGT. This CDR3 spans 16 amino acids. V gave up 2 bases and J gave up 4 bases, with 18 bases separating them. CDR3 bases: TGTGCCAGCAGTTACCCCCCCACGAGGGTTGGTTACGAGCAGTACTTC. It codes for CASSYPPTRVGYEQYF.

This clone was recorded at least ten times. V gene TRBV7-8 combines with J gene TRBJ2-7, with 8 bases matching TRBD1. The CDR3 is 16 amino acids. Germline values: CDR1 SGHVS, CDR2 FQNEAQ. After removal of 1 base from V and 3 bases from J, the junction contained 8 bases not matched to a gene. In DNA form, the CDR3 reads TGTGCCAGCAGCTTAGAAAGGGACAGGCAATACTACGAGCAGTACTTC. Protein: CASSLERDRQYYEQYF.

The V gene is TRBV2, the J gene TRBJ1-2; D unclear. Germline assignment: CDR1 SNHLY and CDR2 FYNNEI. There are 15 residues in the CDR3. The V end lost 1 base, the J end lost 5 bases, and 14 bases lay between the germline ends. CDR3 sequence: CASSEGPQRAYGYTF. CDR3 sequence (DNA): TGTGCCAGCAGTGAAGGCCCGCAACGAGCATATGGCTACACCTTC. The whole variable domain, remainder taken from reference TRBV2 and TRBJ1-2, is EPEVTQTPSHQVTQMGQEVILRCVPISNHLYFYWYRQILGQKVEFLVSFYNNEISEKSEIFDDQFSVERPDGSNFTLKIRSTKLEDSAMYFCASSEGPQRAYGYTFGSGTRLTVV.

The rearrangement uses TRBV5-6 and TRBJ1-3; TRBD1 aligns across 9 bases. Germline V gives CDR1 SGHDT, CDR2 YYEEEE. This CDR3 spans 17 amino acids. Losses at the gene ends were 2 bases for V and 0 bases for J; bases not matched to a gene: 6. The CDR3 nucleotides are TGTGCCAGCAGCTTCATGACAGGGGGGAGCTCTGGAAACACCATATATTTT. Protein product: CASSFMTGGSSGNTIYF.

This clone has a single count. The genes are TRBV6-5 and TRBJ2-7, with 9 positions matching TRBD1. This CDR3 region has 15 residues. V gave up 5 bases and J gave up 3 bases; unmatched junction bases: 8. Germline assignment: CDR1 MNHEY and CDR2 SVGAGI. Here the CDR3 reads CASSPRDRVHYEQYF. In DNA, the CDR3 is TGTGCCAGCAGTCCCCGGGACAGGGTGCACTACGAGCAGTACTTC.